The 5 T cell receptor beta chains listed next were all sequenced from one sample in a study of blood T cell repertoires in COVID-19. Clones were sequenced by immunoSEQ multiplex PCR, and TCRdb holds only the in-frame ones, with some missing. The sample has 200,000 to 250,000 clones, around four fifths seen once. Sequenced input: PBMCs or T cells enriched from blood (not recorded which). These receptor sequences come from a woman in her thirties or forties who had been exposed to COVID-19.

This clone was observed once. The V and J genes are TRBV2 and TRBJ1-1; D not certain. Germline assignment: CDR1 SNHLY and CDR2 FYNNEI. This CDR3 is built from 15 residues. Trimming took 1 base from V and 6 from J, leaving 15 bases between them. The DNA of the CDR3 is TGTGCCAGCAGTGAAGTGGGAGCCCTACCTTCTGAAGCTTTCTTT. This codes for CASSEVGALPSEAFF. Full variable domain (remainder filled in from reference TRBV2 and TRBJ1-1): EPEVTQTPSHQVTQMGQEVILRCVPISNHLYFYWYRQILGQKVEFLVSFYNNEISEKSEIFDDQFSVERPDGSNFTLKIRSTKLEDSAMYFCASSEVGALPSEAFFGQGTRLTVV.

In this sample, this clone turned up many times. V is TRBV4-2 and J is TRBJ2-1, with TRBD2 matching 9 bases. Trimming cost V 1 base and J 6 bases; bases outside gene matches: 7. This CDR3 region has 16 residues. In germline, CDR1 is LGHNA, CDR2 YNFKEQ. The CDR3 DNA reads TGTGCCAGCAGCCAAGTAGGGACTAGCACAAGCAATGAGCAGTTCTTC. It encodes CASSQVGTSTSNEQFF.

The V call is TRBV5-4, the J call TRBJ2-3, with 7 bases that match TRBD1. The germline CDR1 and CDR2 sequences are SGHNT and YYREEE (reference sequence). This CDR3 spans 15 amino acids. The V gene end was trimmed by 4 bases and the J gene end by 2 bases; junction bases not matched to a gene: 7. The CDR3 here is CASSPRTGHTDTQYF. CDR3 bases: TGTGCCAGCAGCCCGCGGACAGGCCACACAGATACGCAGTATTTT.

The CDR3 nucleotides read TGTGCCAGCAGTTTAGGCAGGGGGGACACTGAAGCTTTCTTT. It codes for CASSLGRGDTEAFF. This chain links TRBV28 with TRBJ1-1; 7 bases are a match to TRBD1. Germline V gene lookup returns CDR1 MDHEN and CDR2 SYDVKM. CDR3 length equals 14 residues. The J segment lost 3 bases and the V segment lost 2 bases, leaving 3 bases of the junction unmatched.

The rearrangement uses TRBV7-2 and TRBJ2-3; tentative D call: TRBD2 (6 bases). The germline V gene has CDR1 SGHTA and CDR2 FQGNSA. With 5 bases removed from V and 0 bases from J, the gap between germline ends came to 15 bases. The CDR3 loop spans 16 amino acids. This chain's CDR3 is CASSMHSGTSTDTQYF. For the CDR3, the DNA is TGTGCCAGCAGCATGCACTCCGGGACTAGCACAGATACGCAGTATTTT.